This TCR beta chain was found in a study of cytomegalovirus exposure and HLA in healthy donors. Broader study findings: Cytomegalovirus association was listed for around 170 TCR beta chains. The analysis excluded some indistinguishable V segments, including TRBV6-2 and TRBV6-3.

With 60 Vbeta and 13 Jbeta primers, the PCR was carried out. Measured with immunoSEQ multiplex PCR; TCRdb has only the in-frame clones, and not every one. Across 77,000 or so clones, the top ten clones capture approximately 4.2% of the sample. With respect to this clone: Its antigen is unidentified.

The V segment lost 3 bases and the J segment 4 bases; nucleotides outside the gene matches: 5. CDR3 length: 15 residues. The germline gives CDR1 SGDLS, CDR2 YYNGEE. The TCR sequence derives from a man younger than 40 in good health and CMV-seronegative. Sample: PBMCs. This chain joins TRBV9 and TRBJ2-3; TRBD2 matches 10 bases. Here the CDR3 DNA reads TGTGCCAGCAGCGGCAGCGGGGGGGTCGCAGATACGCAGTATTTT. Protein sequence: CASSGSGGVADTQYF.